Following are 18 T cell receptor beta chains from one sample sequenced in a study of cytomegalovirus exposure and HLA in healthy donors. Both 60 Vbeta primers and 13 Jbeta primers went into the PCR. Assay: immunoSEQ multiplex PCR; the TCRdb copy retains only in-frame clones and omits some. The sample yields around 160,000 clones, 80% to 90% seen once. The sequenced sample was PBMCs. Receptors originate from a man aged 18-30 years in good health and CMV-seropositive.

The chain uses TRBV11-3 and TRBJ2-1, with TRBD2 identical over 15 bases. Per the germline V gene, CDR1 is SGHNT and CDR2 is YENEEA. The CDR3 is 18 residues long. V was pared by 1 base and J by 5 bases, with 6 bases of the junction left unmatched. CDR3 protein: CASSLAGTSGGPNNEQFF. As DNA, the CDR3 is TGTGCCAGCAGCTTAGCGGGGACTAGCGGGGGGCCAAACAATGAGCAGTTCTTC. The whole variable domain, filled in from reference TRBV11-3 and TRBJ2-1, reads EAGVVQSPRYKIIEKKQPVAFWCNPISGHNTLYWYLQNLGQGPELLIRYENEEAVDDSQLPKDRFSAERLKGVDSTLKIQPAELGDSAVYLCASSLAGTSGGPNNEQFFGPGTRLTVL.

The rearrangement joins TRBV19 to TRBJ1-1; a possible D gene is TRBD1 (6 bases). Germline V gene lookup returns CDR1 LNHDA and CDR2 SQIVND (reference sequence). CDR3 length: 13 residues. Trimming removed 4 bases from V and 5 bases from J, with 11 bases in between. CDR3 protein: CASSKGGRTEAFF. CDR3 sequence (DNA): TGTGCCAGTAGTAAGGGGGGGCGGACTGAAGCTTTCTTT.

CDR3 DNA sequence: TGTGCCAGCAGCCCACGGACAGGGGGGAATGAGCAGTTCTTC. Encoded protein: CASSPRTGGNEQFF. The chain is built from TRBV6-5 and TRBJ2-1; TRBD1 matches at 10 bases. V gave up 6 bases and J gave up 7 bases; unmatched junction bases: 6. Germline assignment: CDR1 MNHEY and CDR2 SVGAGI. This CDR3 comprises 14 residues.

This rearrangement joins TRBV9 to TRBJ2-7; TRBD1 agrees at 9 bases. After removal of 0 bases from V and 5 bases from J, the junction contained 3 bases not matched to a gene. This CDR3 has 14 amino acids. Germline CDR1 and CDR2: SGDLS and YYNGEE. The CDR3: CASSVVGTGNEQYF. The CDR3 DNA reads as TGTGCCAGCAGCGTAGTCGGGACAGGGAACGAGCAGTACTTC. The variable domain in full, with the rest retrieved from reference TRBV9 and TRBJ2-7, is DSGVTQTPKHLITATGQRVTLRCSPRSGDLSVYWYQQSLDQGLQFLIQYYNGEERAKGNILERFSAQQFPDLHSELNLSSLELGDSALYFCASSVVGTGNEQYFGPGTRLTVT.

The chain employs TRBV25-1 and TRBJ2-2; D is ambiguous. The germline gives CDR1 MGHDK, CDR2 SYGVNS. The CDR3 contains 13 residues. Trimming removed 4 bases at V and 1 base at J, with 4 bases between. This CDR3 reads CASSGGNTGELFF. The CDR3 DNA is TGTGCCAGCAGTGGAGGGAACACCGGGGAGCTGTTTTTT.

This chain uses TRBV10-3 with TRBJ2-2; a weak D match, TRBD2 (6 bases). The germline V gene has CDR1 ENHRY and CDR2 SYGVKD. The CDR3 is 14 amino acids. V lost 11 bases and J 4 bases, leaving 17 bases between the germline ends. The CDR3 DNA reads TGTGCCTCCGAGGAGGGGTCGGGCACCGGGGAGCTGTTTTTT. Translating gives CASEEGSGTGELFF.

The rearrangement uses TRBV30 and TRBJ2-1, with a weak D call TRBD2 (5 bases). The CDR3 has 12 residues. Trimming stripped 5 bases from V and 4 bases from J, with 9 bases between. CDR1 and CDR2 from the germline V gene are GTSNPN and SVGIG (reference sequence). The CDR3: CAWYRDYNEQFF. CDR3 in DNA: TGTGCCTGGTACCGGGATTACAATGAGCAGTTCTTC.

This chain links TRBV6-5 with TRBJ1-1, with D possibly TRBD1 on 6 matching bases. CDR1 MNHEY and CDR2 SVGAGI come from the germline V gene. Trimming took off 5 bases at V and 11 bases at J, with 24 bases between the two ends. CDR3 size: 15 residues. CDR3 in amino acids: CASSNQRQVSKLAFF. CDR3 bases: TGTGCCAGCAGTAACCAACGACAGGTATCAAAGTTGGCTTTCTTT.

The chain couples TRBV4-1 to TRBJ2-5; the D gene is possibly TRBD2 (5 bases). CDR3 length: 14 residues. CDR1 and CDR2 from the germline V gene are MGHRA and YSYEKL. Between the trimmed V and J ends, which lost 1 base and 3 bases, there was a span of 9 bases. The CDR3 bases are TGCGCCAGCAGCCAAGGACGGGAAAAAGAGACCCAGTACTTC. Amino acids: CASSQGREKETQYF.

The chain joins TRBV18 to TRBJ1-2; TRBD1 agrees at 7 bases. The CDR3 loop spans 14 amino acids. With 6 bases clipped from V and 6 bases from J, the junction kept 10 bases outside the gene matches. Germline assignment: CDR1 KGHSH and CDR2 LQKENI. CDR3 coding DNA: TGTGCCAGCTCGCCGACAGGGTTTAATGATGGCTACACCTTC. It is translated as CASSPTGFNDGYTF.

V and J are TRBV7-2 and TRBJ1-2; unclear D gene. The CDR3 extends over 15 amino acids. Germline V gives CDR1 SGHTA, CDR2 FQGNSA. Trimming left V 6 bases short and J 2 bases short, with 16 bases between. For the CDR3, the DNA is TGTGCCAGCAGTATCCCAGCGACCAGAAACTATGGCTACACCTTC. This translates into CASSIPATRNYGYTF.

This clone was recorded once. The CDR3 reads CASSSAGGYYGYTF. For the CDR3, the DNA is TGTGCCAGCAGCTCCGCGGGGGGTTACTATGGCTACACCTTC. This chain joins TRBV6-5 and TRBJ1-2, with a weak D call TRBD1 (5 bases). V was cut by 6 bases and J by 3 bases, with 14 bases left in between. CDR3 length: 14 amino acids. The germline CDR1 and CDR2 sequences are MNHEY and SVGAGI.

V and J are TRBV19 and TRBJ2-7; a weak D match, TRBD2 (5 bases). Germline V lookup: CDR1 LNHDA, CDR2 SQIVND (reference sequence). Deletions cut 2 bases from V and 2 bases from J, with 13 bases between. The CDR3 loop spans 15 amino acids. The chain's CDR3 is CASSIIRDATYEQYF. CDR3 sequence (DNA): TGTGCCAGTAGTATAATCCGGGATGCAACCTACGAGCAGTACTTC.

CDR3 region: CASSRTRTSTDTQYF. CDR3 sequence (DNA): TGTGCCAGCAGCCGCACTCGGACTAGTACAGATACGCAGTATTTT. This rearrangement joins TRBV7-2 to TRBJ2-3; the match to TRBD2 covers 7 bases. The CDR3 is made up of 15 amino acids. In germline, CDR1 is SGHTA, CDR2 FQGNSA. J gave up 3 bases and V 5 bases, and 8 bases lay outside the gene matches. The whole variable domain, filled in from reference TRBV7-2 and TRBJ2-3, reads GAGVSQSPSNKVTEKGKDVELRCDPISGHTALYWYRQSLGQGLEFLIYFQGNSAPDKSGLPSDRFSAERTGGSVSTLTIQRTQQEDSAVYLCASSRTRTSTDTQYFGPGTRLTVL.

The V and J genes are TRBV7-2 and TRBJ2-1; TRBD2 aligns across 8 bases. J gave up 6 bases and V 1 base, and 2 bases lay outside the gene matches. Germline V CDR1 and CDR2: SGHTA, FQGNSA. The CDR3 covers 14 residues. The CDR3 DNA reads as TGTGCCAGCAGCTTAGAGGGGACTAGCAATGAGCAGTTCTTC. Protein product: CASSLEGTSNEQFF.

The rearrangement joins TRBV28 to TRBJ1-2, with TRBD1 as a possible D gene (6 bases). Germline assignment: CDR1 MDHEN and CDR2 SYDVKM. The length of the CDR3 is 17 residues. V gave up 5 bases and J gave up 4 bases, with 23 bases separating them. CDR3 protein: CASSKKWRSRGTYGYTF. The CDR3 DNA is TGTGCCAGCAGTAAAAAGTGGCGTTCTAGGGGGACCTATGGCTACACCTTC.

The chain carries TRBV19 and TRBJ1-1; 7 bases match TRBD1. In germline, CDR1 is LNHDA, CDR2 SQIVND (reference sequence). This CDR3 region has 14 residues. Trimming removed 5 bases from V and 5 bases from J; junction bases left unmatched: 8. CDR3 nucleotides: TGTGCCAGTAGTTTACGGACAGGTTGGACTGAAGCTTTCTTT. Protein sequence: CASSLRTGWTEAFF.

The V gene is TRBV27, the J gene TRBJ1-1; possible D gene TRBD1, 6 bases. Deletions cut 7 bases from V and 1 base from J, with 16 bases between. Germline V gene sequence: CDR1 MNHEY, CDR2 SMNVEV (reference sequence). This CDR3 region has 15 residues. The CDR3 region has the DNA TGTGCCAGCAAGGGTTTGGGGGCGACGAACACTGAAGCTTTCTTT. Translation: CASKGLGATNTEAFF.